The clone carrying this T cell receptor (beta chain) was detected only a few times. Its specificity is not known. TCRdb recomputed calls from the reads with MiXCR, one row per CDR3 protein. The top ten clones hold 4.3% of a sample with about 320,000 distinct CDR3 sequences, 8% to 10% of them seen once. These data are taken from a study of T cell repertoires in cytomegalovirus infection. Findings of the study overall: HLA-C-restricted CMV-specific TCR beta clonotypes were dominant in the ex vivo response.

V was cut by 5 bases and J by 6 bases, with 17 bases left in between. CDR3 length equals 15 residues. Germline assignment: CDR1 SGHNT and CDR2 YYREEE (reference sequence). The clonotype comes from a human donor in good health (CMV status not recorded). Some clones in this sample may be carry-over from other donors' samples. This chain uses TRBV5-4 with TRBJ2-2; D may be TRBD1 (6 bases). The source material was PBMCs. The CDR3 DNA sequence: TGTGCCAGCAGAGAAGGACAGACACAGGCCGGGGAGCTGTTTTTT. This codes for CASREGQTQAGELFF.